The 10 T cell receptor beta chains in this list originate from one sample, sequenced in a study of shared clonotypes between healthy human individuals. The method was immunoSEQ multiplex PCR; TCRdb's version includes in-frame clones alone and lacks a portion of them. The sample shows around 1.5 million clones, around 98% of them seen only once. The sequenced sample consisted of naive CD4+ T cells sorted from blood. Subset indicated: CD45RA+ positively selected. Every receptor here comes from a man aged 25 to 40 in good health.

This chain uses TRBV5-5 with TRBJ2-7, with 10 bases fitting TRBD2. V trimming: 4 bases; J trimming: 1 base; junction bases outside the gene matches: 5. The CDR3 has 15 amino acids. Germline V gene data show CDR1 as SGHKS and CDR2 as YYEKEE (reference sequence). This CDR3 is CASSQLAGTSYEQYF. CDR3 coding DNA: TGTGCCAGCAGCCAACTAGCGGGAACATCCTACGAGCAGTACTTC.

The chain has TRBV5-1 and TRBJ2-7; no clear D. Per germline, CDR1 SGHRS and CDR2 YFSETQ. The CDR3 consists of 14 residues. V lost 0 bases to trimming and J lost 3 bases, with 10 bases between them. This chain's CDR3 is CASSLDSGFYEQYF. The CDR3 DNA is TGCGCCAGCAGCTTGGATTCAGGTTTCTACGAGCAGTACTTC. Complete variable domain (other parts from reference TRBV5-1 and TRBJ2-7): KAGVTQTPRYLIKTRGQQVTLSCSPISGHRSVSWYQQTPGQGLQFLFEYFSETQRNKGNFPGRFSGRQFSNSRSEMNVSTLELGDSALYLCASSLDSGFYEQYFGPGTRLTVT.

V usage is TRBV29-1 and J usage is TRBJ2-3; 7 bases agree with TRBD2. There are 15 residues in the CDR3. V was clipped by 3 bases and J by 2 bases; unmatched bases: 8. Germline lookup yields CDR1 SQVTM and CDR2 ANQGSEA. The CDR3: CSVEELAEYTDTQYF. CDR3 nucleotide sequence: TGCAGCGTTGAGGAGCTAGCGGAATACACAGATACGCAGTATTTT.

This clone was seen just once. V and J are TRBV5-6 and TRBJ2-7, with D possibly being TRBD1 or TRBD2 (6 bases each). The V end was cut by 0 bases, the J end by 0 bases, with 10 bases between. The CDR3 extends over 15 amino acids. Germline V lookup: CDR1 SGHDT, CDR2 YYEEEE. The CDR3 protein is CASSLGGGGSYEQYF. The CDR3 coding sequence is TGTGCCAGCAGCTTGGGAGGAGGGGGCTCCTACGAGCAGTACTTC.

V gene TRBV7-3 combines with J gene TRBJ2-3; TRBD2 might be the D (5 bases). The CDR3 length is 15 residues. V was pared by 5 bases and J by 0 bases, with 12 bases between. Germline V CDR1 and CDR2: SGHTA, FQGTGA. This CDR3 reads CASSLAGFSTDTQYF. The CDR3, as DNA: TGTGCCAGCAGCCTAGCAGGTTTTAGCACAGATACGCAGTATTTT. Full variable domain (rest looked up from reference TRBV7-3 and TRBJ2-3): GAGVSQTPSNKVTEKGKYVELRCDPISGHTALYWYRQSLGQGPEFLIYFQGTGAADDSGLPNDRFFAVRPEGSVSTLKIQRTERGDSAVYLCASSLAGFSTDTQYFGPGTRLTVL.

V gene TRBV25-1 combines with J gene TRBJ2-2; maybe TRBD2 (6 bases). This CDR3 contains 17 residues. Per germline, CDR1 MGHDK and CDR2 SYGVNS. V was clipped by 6 bases and J by 4 bases, with 21 bases between them. DNA for the CDR3: TGTGCCAGCAGCAAGAGGGTGACGGGAGAAGGCACCGGGGAGCTGTTTTTT. Protein sequence: CASSKRVTGEGTGELFF.

The V gene is TRBV5-1, the J gene TRBJ2-1, with a tentative D call TRBD2 (6 bases). Trimming stripped 1 base from V and 2 bases from J, with 10 bases between. Germline V gene lookup returns CDR1 SGHRS and CDR2 YFSETQ. The CDR3 consists of 15 residues. The CDR3 sequence: CASSLTGVTYNEQFF. In DNA form, the CDR3 reads TGCGCCAGCAGCTTGACGGGAGTCACCTACAATGAGCAGTTCTTC.

The V and J genes are TRBV19 and TRBJ1-2, with D perhaps matching TRBD1 (5 bases). V lost 5 bases, J lost 5 bases, and 18 bases lay in between. CDR3 size: 15 residues. Per the germline V gene, CDR1 is LNHDA and CDR2 is SQIVND (reference sequence). The CDR3 protein is CASSETGLLFYGYTF. The CDR3 coding sequence is TGTGCCAGTAGTGAGACGGGACTCCTCTTTTATGGCTACACCTTC.

V is TRBV21-1 and J is TRBJ2-1; the table assigns TRBD1, which was not confirmed against the DNA. TRBV21-1 is tagged as a pseudogene. This CDR3 region has 15 residues. The chain's CDR3 is CASSNGGAFNNEQFF. Written as DNA, the CDR3 is TGTGCCAGCAGCAATGGTGGGGCGTTCAACAATGAGCAGTTCTTC.

The J gene is TRBJ1-1, the V gene TRBV28; D remains unclear. Trimming shortened V by 2 bases and J by 3 bases, and 13 bases separated the two germline ends. Germline CDR1 reads MDHEN; CDR2 reads SYDVKM. The CDR3 is 15 residues long. In DNA form, the CDR3 reads TGTGCCAGCAGTTTACCCGAGGTGCGTCACACTGAAGCTTTCTTT. This encodes CASSLPEVRHTEAFF.